This T cell receptor (beta chain) was documented in a study of identical twins. This clonotype was counted many times. This CDR3 has 14 amino acids. V was cut by 6 bases and J by 2 bases, with 13 bases left in between. Germline V gives CDR1 SGHVS, CDR2 FQNEAQ. Using its own MiXCR run on the 5' RACE reads, TCRdb lists one record per CDR3 protein. The sample lists roughly 490,000 distinct CDR3 sequences; more than 13% were seen once. Separately, the same data were catalogued under a study of yellow fever vaccine responses in identical twins.

Material: CD4+ T cells sorted from blood. The clonotype originates from a woman between 18 and 29 years old in good health. The chain carries TRBV7-8 and TRBJ2-5; D ambiguous. The CDR3 DNA sequence: TGTGCCAGCAGGTTGCGCCTCAAACAAGAGACCCAGTACTTC. Encoded protein: CASRLRLKQETQYF.